The clone carrying this T cell receptor beta chain has only a few counts. This record comes from a study of regulatory T cells in long-lasting Graves disease. This sample's time point: newly diagnosed GD, antithyroid drugs for less than 3 months. After RNA was extracted from PBMCs, the TCR library was made from it. Building the TCR beta libraries relied on iRepertoire HTBI primers, and CDR3 regions underwent Arm-PCR. Using its own MiXCR run on the multiplex PCR reads, TCRdb lists one record per CDR3 protein. The data show approximately 470,000 distinct CDR3 sequences, with about 17% seen just once and 9% to 15% held by the top ten. V was clipped by 2 bases and J by 5 bases, with 14 bases between them. Germline values: CDR1 GTSNPN, CDR2 SVGIG (reference sequence). The CDR3 has 14 amino acids. The same specimen was also included in a second study, on T cells in Graves' hyperthyroidism and ophthalmopathy.

J is TRBJ2-3 and V is TRBV30; no clear D gene. Material: peripheral blood mononuclear cells (PBMCs), obtained at new diagnosis, from a patient treated with antithyroid drugs. This clonotype was sampled from a man aged 35 to 55 with Graves disease. The CDR3 here is CAWSSSVRGDTQYF. The CDR3 nucleotides are TGTGCCTGGAGTTCGTCTGTTCGTGGAGATACGCAGTATTTT.